This passage covers 27 T cell receptor beta chains from one sample sequenced in a study of CD8+ T cells in alopecia areata. Stated treatment: oral pan-JAK inhibitor, 5-10 mg twice daily. TCR sequencing used cDNA made by reverse transcription of extracted RNA. This table comes from immunoSEQ multiplex PCR, and its TCRdb copy is limited to in-frame clones, with some not included. The repertoire holds about 160,000 clones, with around 71% as singletons. Sequenced material: CD4+ T cells sorted from blood, taken at week 4, from a patient treated with tofacitinib. The receptor source for this set is a human donor with alopecia areata.

The genes are TRBV7-9 and TRBJ1-2, with D maybe TRBD1 (6 bases). The length of the CDR3 is 13 residues. Germline loops: CDR1 SEHNR, CDR2 FQNEAQ (reference sequence). V lost 5 bases and J 5 bases, leaving 12 bases between the germline ends. CDR3 DNA: TGTGCCAGCAGCGTCGACAGGCGATATGGCTACACCTTC. It codes for CASSVDRRYGYTF.

This clone was counted once. The V call is TRBV15, the J call TRBJ2-1, with no clear D. Trimming cost V 0 bases and J 5 bases, with 5 bases left between them. CDR3 length: 13 residues. CDR1 LNHNV and CDR2 YYDKDF come from the germline V gene (reference sequence). CDR3 in DNA: TGTGCCACCAGCAGAGAGAGACACAATGAGCAGTTCTTC. Residues: CATSRERHNEQFF.

Only one count was recorded for this clone. The chain links TRBV4-3 to TRBJ1-1, with D possibly matching TRBD1 (6 bases). The CDR3 has 14 amino acids. Trimming shortened V by 0 bases and J by 4 bases, and 9 bases separated the two germline ends. Germline CDR1 and CDR2: LGHNA and YSLEER. The CDR3 loop is CASSQDNRATEAFF. DNA of the CDR3: TGCGCCAGCAGCCAAGACAACAGGGCCACTGAAGCTTTCTTT.

V is TRBV9 and J is TRBJ2-1; weak D call: TRBD1 (5 bases). The germline V gene has CDR1 SGDLS and CDR2 YYNGEE. Trimming stripped 0 bases from V and 4 bases from J, with 8 bases between. This CDR3 comprises 14 residues. In DNA form, the CDR3 reads TGTGCCAGCAGCGTAGTGGACACTTACAATGAGCAGTTCTTC. Translated, it gives CASSVVDTYNEQFF.

V gene TRBV29-1 combines with J gene TRBJ2-7, with D perhaps TRBD1 (5 bases). Per the germline V gene, CDR1 is SQVTM and CDR2 is ANQGSEA. The CDR3 covers 12 residues. V lost 4 bases to trimming and J lost 3 bases, with 10 bases between them. The CDR3 bases are TGCAGCGTTGGGTCCAGGGTCTACGAGCAGTACTTC. Translating it yields CSVGSRVYEQYF.

There are a few counts of this clone. This chain connects TRBV5-1 to TRBJ2-2; D uncertain. Trimming cost V 0 bases and J 5 bases, with 8 bases left between them. The V gene's germline CDR1 is SGHRS and CDR2 YFSETQ. CDR3 length: 14 amino acids. The CDR3 DNA is TGCGCCAGCAGCTTGGGCCCGGAAACCGGGGAGCTGTTTTTT. Its translation: CASSLGPETGELFF.

The V and J genes are TRBV30 and TRBJ1-2, with 7 bases fitting TRBD1. This CDR3 spans 14 amino acids. CDR1 and CDR2 (germline): GTSNPN, SVGIG (reference sequence). Trimming at V came to 2 bases and at J to 5 bases, leaving 8 bases not matched to a gene. The CDR3 sequence is CAWSNGGGEYGYTF. The CDR3 region has the DNA TGTGCCTGGAGTAACGGAGGGGGCGAGTATGGCTACACCTTC.

The chain joins TRBV29-1 to TRBJ2-2; TRBD1 aligns across 7 bases. V trimming: 7 bases; J trimming: 7 bases; junction bases outside the gene matches: 6. Germline lookup yields CDR1 SQVTM and CDR2 ANQGSEA. CDR3 length: 12 residues. CDR3 in DNA: TGCAGCGGGGGACAGTCTGACGGGGAGCTGTTTTTT. Its protein is CSGGQSDGELFF.

This sequence joins TRBV6-5 and TRBJ1-2, with D tentatively TRBD1 (6 bases). The CDR3 is made up of 11 amino acids. V was cut by 11 bases and J by 8 bases, with 15 bases left in between. The germline V gene encodes CDR1 MNHEY and CDR2 SVGAGI. CDR3 amino acids: CAVSSGGGYTF. CDR3 nucleotide sequence: TGTGCCGTTAGCAGCGGGGGCGGCTACACCTTC.

With regard to this clone: The same CDR3 also results from other DNA sequences found in this sample. V usage is TRBV19 and J usage is TRBJ1-2; the D is unclear. CDR3 length equals 13 residues. Germline assignment: CDR1 LNHDA and CDR2 SQIVND (reference sequence). V lost 2 bases and J lost 4, with 8 bases in between. The CDR3 nucleotides are TGTGCCAGTAGTATATCCGGTGCCTATGGCTACACCTTC. Amino acid sequence: CASSISGAYGYTF.

The gene calls are TRBV6-5 and TRBJ1-5; D not certain. The CDR3 extends over 15 amino acids. Germline CDR1 and CDR2: MNHEY and SVGAGI. V dropped 5 bases and J dropped 1 base, with 12 bases sitting between them. CDR3 loop: CASSPSGTSNQPQHF. In DNA form, the CDR3 reads TGTGCCAGCAGTCCTTCGGGTACGAGCAATCAGCCCCAGCATTTT.

This chain connects TRBV14 to TRBJ2-1, with D uncertain. This CDR3 contains 13 residues. Germline V gene sequence: CDR1 SGHDN, CDR2 FVKESK. With 1 base removed from V and 6 bases from J, the gap between germline ends came to 7 bases. CDR3: CASSQVHANEQFF. The CDR3 nucleotides read TGTGCCAGCAGCCAAGTCCACGCCAATGAGCAGTTCTTC.

V is TRBV30 and J is TRBJ1-4; D not certain. CDR1 is GTSNPN, CDR2 SVGIG, per germline (reference sequence). Trimming removed 5 bases from V and 3 bases from J, with 13 bases in between. The CDR3 extends over 14 amino acids. The CDR3 is CAWGSRGSNEKLFF. As DNA, the CDR3 is TGTGCCTGGGGGTCCCGGGGATCTAATGAAAAACTGTTTTTT.

The chain joins TRBV7-2 to TRBJ1-1; D unclear. V lost 5 bases and J lost 5, with 12 bases in between. The CDR3 is 13 residues long. From germline, CDR1 is SGHTA and CDR2 FQGNSA. The CDR3 DNA is TGTGCCAGCAGCCCCCTTTGGGGAACTGAAGCTTTCTTT. It codes for CASSPLWGTEAFF.

The gene calls are TRBV5-1 and TRBJ1-6; tentative D call: TRBD1 (6 bases). The CDR3 loop spans 14 amino acids. Germline lookup yields CDR1 SGHRS and CDR2 YFSETQ. Deletions cut 2 bases from V and 6 bases from J, with 9 bases between. For the CDR3, the DNA is TGCGCCAGCAGCTTACAGGGTTCTAATTCACCCCTCCACTTT. Amino acid sequence: CASSLQGSNSPLHF. Full variable domain (rest looked up from reference TRBV5-1 and TRBJ1-6): KAGVTQTPRYLIKTRGQQVTLSCSPISGHRSVSWYQQTPGQGLQFLFEYFSETQRNKGNFPGRFSGRQFSNSRSEMNVSTLELGDSALYLCASSLQGSNSPLHFGNGTRLTVT.

This chain connects TRBV29-1 to TRBJ2-5, with 10 bases aligning to TRBD1. This CDR3 has 13 residues. The V segment lost 7 bases and the J segment 5 bases; nucleotides outside the gene matches: 7. Germline-derived CDR1 and CDR2 are SQVTM and ANQGSEA. The CDR3 region has the DNA TGCAGCGCCGGGACAGGGGTCGTTGAGACCCAGTACTTC. Translated: CSAGTGVVETQYF.

A few counts support this clone. This sequence joins TRBV6-1 and TRBJ1-2; D might be TRBD1 (5 bases). Germline CDR1 reads MNHNS; CDR2 reads SASEGT. The CDR3 is 13 residues long. The V end was cut by 5 bases, the J end by 2 bases, with 9 bases between. The CDR3 spells CASSYWTNYGYTF. The DNA for the CDR3 is TGTGCCAGCAGTTATTGGACAAACTATGGCTACACCTTC.

This chain connects TRBV5-1 to TRBJ1-1; the D is unclear. Trimming removed 0 bases at V and 1 base at J, with 7 bases between. Germline V CDR1 and CDR2: SGHRS, YFSETQ. The CDR3 loop spans 14 amino acids. The DNA for the CDR3 is TGCGCCAGCAGCTTGGAACCAACGAACACTGAAGCTTTCTTT. Its protein is CASSLEPTNTEAFF.

In this sample, this clone turned up a few times. This chain joins TRBV9 and TRBJ2-5; TRBD1 aligns across 7 bases. The CDR3 is 16 residues long. With 1 base clipped from V and 1 base from J, the junction kept 7 bases outside the gene matches. Germline CDR1 and CDR2: SGDLS and YYNGEE. The CDR3: CASSVRGTGVQETQYF. In nucleotides, the CDR3 is TGTGCCAGCAGCGTACGAGGTACAGGGGTCCAAGAGACCCAGTACTTC.

This clone appeared a single time. V gene TRBV4-1 combines with J gene TRBJ2-3, with D perhaps matching TRBD1 (5 bases). The CDR3 consists of 15 residues. Germline CDR1 reads MGHRA; CDR2 reads YSYEKL. Deletions cut 4 bases from V and 5 bases from J, with 16 bases between. For the CDR3, the DNA is TGCGCCAGCAGCCCTCATGTGGGGCCGGGAGATACGCAGTATTTT. This translates into CASSPHVGPGDTQYF.

The chain employs TRBV4-1 and TRBJ1-5; the match to TRBD1 covers 7 bases. Looked up from germline, CDR1 is MGHRA and CDR2 is YSYEKL. This CDR3 comprises 15 residues. J lost 5 bases, V lost 1 base, and 5 bases had no gene match. CDR3 sequence reads: CASSQGGTVDQPQHF. The CDR3 DNA follows: TGCGCCAGCAGCCAAGGGGGGACAGTAGATCAGCCCCAGCATTTT.

This clone was counted a single time. The chain employs TRBV10-3 and TRBJ1-1; D is ambiguous. CDR3 size: 14 residues. Trimming stripped 7 bases from V and 1 base from J, with 13 bases between. The germline V gene has CDR1 ENHRY and CDR2 SYGVKD. This CDR3 is CAIKEPVGNTEAFF. The DNA for the CDR3 is TGTGCCATCAAGGAGCCTGTGGGGAACACTGAAGCTTTCTTT.

V gene TRBV9 combines with J gene TRBJ2-1, with 7 positions matching TRBD1. V was clipped by 0 bases and J by 0 bases; unmatched bases: 0. Germline V gene sequence: CDR1 SGDLS, CDR2 YYNGEE. This CDR3 has 15 residues. The CDR3, as DNA: TGTGCCAGCAGCGTAGAGGGGGCCTCCTACAATGAGCAGTTCTTC. Protein: CASSVEGASYNEQFF.

In its sample, this clone was seen a few times. The V call is TRBV30, the J call TRBJ2-6; possibly TRBD2 for D (6 bases). V was clipped by 2 bases and J by 2 bases, with 7 bases between them. The CDR3 runs to 14 residues. Per the germline V gene, CDR1 is GTSNPN and CDR2 is SVGIG (reference sequence). The CDR3 reads CAWSWGAGANVLTF. In DNA, the CDR3 is TGTGCCTGGAGTTGGGGGGCTGGGGCCAACGTCCTGACTTTC.

The table lists this clone with a few counts. The gene calls are TRBV11-2 and TRBJ2-1; the D gene is possibly TRBD2 (5 bases). The V and J ends lost 5 bases and 0 bases respectively, with 11 bases between them. Per the germline V gene, CDR1 is SGHAT and CDR2 is FQNNGV. The CDR3 has 15 amino acids. Written as DNA, the CDR3 is TGTGCCAGCAGCCCAGGACTGAGCTCCTACAATGAGCAGTTCTTC. It encodes CASSPGLSSYNEQFF.

This clone turned up a few times. The chain recombines TRBV11-2 with TRBJ2-4; 8 bases match TRBD2. Germline V gives CDR1 SGHAT, CDR2 FQNNGV. V lost 3 bases to trimming and J lost 1 base; unmatched junction nucleotides: 2. This CDR3 has 15 residues. CDR3: CASSFGGAAKNIQYF. The CDR3 region has the DNA TGTGCCAGCAGCTTCGGGGGGGCTGCCAAAAACATTCAGTACTTC. Based on the CDR3 plus reference TRBV11-2 and TRBJ2-4, the full variable domain is EAGVAQSPRYKIIEKRQSVAFWCNPISGHATLYWYQQILGQGPKLLIQFQNNGVVDDSQLPKDRFSAERLKGVDSTLKIQPAKLEDSAVYLCASSFGGAAKNIQYFGAGTRLSVL.

This clone was picked up one time. V and J are TRBV30 and TRBJ2-3; D gene unclear. This CDR3 spans 15 amino acids. From germline, CDR1 is GTSNPN and CDR2 SVGIG (reference sequence). The V end lost 1 base, the J end lost 1 base, and 12 bases lay between the germline ends. DNA of the CDR3: TGTGCCTGGAGTGAGAAAGCGACACGCACAGATACGCAGTATTTT. This translates into CAWSEKATRTDTQYF.